This T cell receptor (beta chain) came from a study of shared clonotypes between healthy human individuals. On the study more broadly: Plates per donor: three CD4 naive, three CD4 memory, two CD8 naive, one CD8 memory. Findings and limits, study-wide: Larger richness was generally estimated for naive than memory subsets.

In the case of this clone: Antigen specificity is unknown. Additional DNA sequences in this sample encode the identical CDR3.

The CDR3 length is 12 residues. Trimming pared 5 bases from V and 4 bases from J, leaving 9 bases between. Germline V gene lookup returns CDR1 MNHEY and CDR2 SMNVEV (reference sequence). Naive CD8 isolation took CD45RO-negative cells positively selected for CCR7 and excluded terminally differentiated effector memory CD45RA+ cells. Execution of the assay was at deep level. Profiling relied on immunoSEQ multiplex PCR, and the TCRdb table lists in-frame clones only, not all of them. The sample includes roughly 2,000,000 clones, 93% of them seen just once. Specimen: naive CD8+ T cells from PBMCs. The genes are TRBV27 and TRBJ2-7; a weak D match, TRBD1 (6 bases). The sequence was obtained from a man between 18 and 29 years old in good health. Some clones in this sample may be carry-over from other donors' samples. The CDR3 reads CASSRGGYEQYF. The CDR3 nucleotides are TGTGCCAGCAGTCGAGGGGGATACGAGCAGTACTTC.